The T cell receptor beta chain described here comes from a study of blood T cell repertoires in COVID-19 (dated by TCRdb to the early 2020s). General notes on the study: Collaborator samples came from the United States, Italy and Spain and covered acute and convalescent phases of COVID-19. The material from the prospective study consisted of cDNA or gDNA derived from T cells, B-cell-depleted T cells, or PBMCs. The dataset comprised deeply sampled blood TCRbeta repertoires from subjects exposed to, actively infected with, or recovered from COVID-19. The repertoires were released in a freely available public database meant as a resource for research on the immune response to SARS-CoV-2. The samples were drawn from two sources: the first 160 participants of the ongoing ImmuneRACE study, and 950 to 1,500 subjects contributed by 6 global collaborators. A de-identified subject ID, COVID-19 status, age in years and sex were almost always included in the sample metadata. HLA class I and class II types, where available, came from metadata supplied by the sample provider rather than from assay-based typing. What the research found in general, with its limitations: How much clinical and demographic metadata was included differed by source and by participant, and the metadata was provided uncurated.

TCRbeta CDR3 regions were amplified from genomic DNA by means of the immunoSEQ Assay, a bias-controlled multiplex PCR. The original pipeline was this. The number of nucleated cells in each sample was estimated by amplification of reference gene primers within the assay. To quantify the absolute abundance of each unique TCRbeta CDR3 rearrangement, sequence reads were collapsed and filtered. For each sample, productive Simpson clonality was calculated by taking the square root of Simpson's diversity index across productive rearrangements. Not all clones reach the TCRdb copy of this immuneACCESS table, which keeps in-frame sequences only. Checked studies attribute under half of the gap to unresolved V genes and leave the rest unexplained. D and trimming come from the DNA, and the V and J calls and clone size come from that table. This sample gives 200,000 to 250,000 clones in total; over 80% of them show up just once. The ten largest clonotypes hold approximately 6.6% of the sample.

For this clone: It lacks a known antigen. No clone much larger than this one lies a single base away; base qualities are absent.

Enrolling through a virtual design, the prospective study's participants ranged in age from roughly 18 to 89 years and lived across roughly 23 United States geographic areas. Cohort assignment in the prospective study relied on participant-reported clinical history from a screening survey and a study questionnaire. For ImmuneRACE Cohort 3, a participant was defined as recovered based on two consecutive negative NP/OP PCR tests, clearance by a healthcare professional, or resolution of symptoms. Each participant in the prospective study had whole blood, serum and a nasopharyngeal or oropharyngeal swab collected by mobile phlebotomists. Over an approximately two-month period, participants in the prospective study had the option of providing additional blood draws and questionnaires. Before DNA extraction, blood samples from the prospective study were shipped at room temperature or frozen. Sequenced: PBMCs or T cells enriched from blood (not recorded which). The clonotype was recovered from a woman between 40 and 50 years old who had recovered from COVID-19.

The CDR3 amino acid sequence is: CASSQTGTGNTIYF. The DNA is TGCGCCAGCAGCCAAACAGGTACTGGAAACACCATATATTTT. This chain joins TRBV5-1 to TRBJ1-3; the D gene is possibly TRBD1, with 5 bases matching. Trimming costs V 4 bases and J 2 bases, and their ends lie 10 bases apart. The germline V gene sets CDR1 to SGHRS and CDR2 to YFSETQ. The CDR3 has 14 amino acids, counting the end cysteine and phenylalanine. The CDR3 DNA has 42 bases and is translated from base 1.